This T cell receptor (beta chain) is drawn from a study of long-term antiretroviral therapy in people with HIV. The run of the v3.0 immunoSEQ assay was at survey level. The table came from immunoSEQ multiplex PCR; TCRdb's copy has only in-frame clones and leaves some out. The sample includes around 18,000 clones, about four fifths seen only once; the top ten take around 6%. A word on this clone: Antigen unknown.

The study's findings and limits: Data on ART adherence, viral resistance or therapy changes were unavailable.

Deletions cut 1 base from V and 1 base from J, with 8 bases between. The CDR3 is made up of 14 amino acids. CDR1 and CDR2 from the germline V gene are MGHRA and YSYEKL. V and J are TRBV4-1 and TRBJ2-7; unclear D gene. This TCR derives from a man aged 18 to 30 with HIV. The starting material was unsorted PBMCs, obtained at the start of antiretroviral therapy, before treatment. CDR3: CASSQGYSSYEQYF. The CDR3 DNA follows: TGCGCCAGCAGCCAAGGTTATTCTTCCTACGAGCAGTACTTC.